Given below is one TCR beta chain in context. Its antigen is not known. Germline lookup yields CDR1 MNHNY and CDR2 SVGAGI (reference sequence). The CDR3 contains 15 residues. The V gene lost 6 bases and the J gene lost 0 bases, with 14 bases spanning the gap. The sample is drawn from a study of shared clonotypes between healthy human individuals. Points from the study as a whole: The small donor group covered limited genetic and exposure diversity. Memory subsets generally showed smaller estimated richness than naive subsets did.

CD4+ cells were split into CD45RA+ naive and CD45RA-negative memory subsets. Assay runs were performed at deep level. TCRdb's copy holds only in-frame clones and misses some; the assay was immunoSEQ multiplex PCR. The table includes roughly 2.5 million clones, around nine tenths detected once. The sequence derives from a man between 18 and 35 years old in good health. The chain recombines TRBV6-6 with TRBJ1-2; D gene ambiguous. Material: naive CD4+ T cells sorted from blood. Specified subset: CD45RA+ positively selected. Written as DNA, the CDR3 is TGTGCCAGCAGCTCCCGGGGATCAGCTAACTATGGCTACACCTTC. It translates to CASSSRGSANYGYTF.